This T cell receptor beta chain emerged from a study of T cell repertoires in cytomegalovirus infection (dated by TCRdb to about 2019). At the level of the whole study: Recently identified HLA-C-restricted CMV epitopes, whose presentation resists viral immunomodulation, were targeted by peptide stimulations together with well-studied HLA-B-restricted epitopes. Because public TCR beta signatures pointed to carriage of CMV infection together with the matching HLA type, the HLA type of each donor mattered for the analysis. Overall study results and their limits: In both this cohort and an independent cohort of some 370 donors, the cumulative frequency of public TCR beta family members distinguished carriers of CMV infection plus the relevant HLA type. The ex vivo response was dominated by HLA-C-restricted CMV-specific TCR beta clonotypes, which also provided the single most frequent clonotype in two of eight donors.

Sequencing instrument: Illumina HiSeq 1500. Starting from the raw public reads, TCRdb applied fastp trimming at Q25, assembled clones with MiXCR and retained in-frame beta chains. Rows are unified per CDR3 protein, each entry keeping the most common DNA and genes. This sample is represented by 750,000 to 900,000 distinct CDR3 sequences; almost 30% of them were singletons. The top ten hold around 12% of the sample. Regarding this clonotype: Its antigen remains unidentified. Per-base qualities were not stored, and no clone one base away is much larger.

The treatment or condition label, read with the paper, signifies: in vitro stimulation with specific CMV peptide epitopes to enrich CMV-specific T cells. There are 15 amino acids in the CDR3, from cysteine to phenylalanine inclusive. The CDR3 DNA has 45 bases and is translated from base 1. The junction carries 12 bases between V and J, which are trimmed by 0 bases and 6 bases respectively. The sequences come from cultured CD8+ T cells from PBMCs, collected from culture after CMV antigen stimulation. In this chain, TRBV12-3 or TRBV12-4 is recombined with TRBJ1-5; a confident D gene designation cannot be given. The TCR sequence derives from a human donor in good health (CMV status not recorded). Some clones in this sample may be carry-over from other donors' samples. The DNA is as follows: TGTGCCAGCAGTTTAGCAGATTCCTCGGGTCAGCCCCAGCATTTT. This codes for CASSLADSSGQPQHF.